These 23 T cell receptor beta chains came from one sample sequenced in a study of shared clonotypes between healthy human individuals. TCRdb's copy holds only in-frame clones and misses some; the assay was immunoSEQ multiplex PCR. In the table there are under 2.5 million clones, roughly 90% of which are singletons. Sequenced sample: naive CD4+ T cells from PBMCs. Documented subset: CD45RA+ positively selected. Source of these receptors: a man between 18 and 29 years old in good health. Some clones in this sample may be carry-over from other donors' samples.

The V and J genes are TRBV4-1 and TRBJ2-1; the match to TRBD2 covers 9 bases. The length of the CDR3 is 16 residues. Germline V gene sequence: CDR1 MGHRA, CDR2 YSYEKL. Germline trimming cut 4 bases from V and 5 bases from J; bases unmatched to any gene: 9. The CDR3 coding sequence is TGCGCCAGCAGCCCAGCCCGACTAGCGGTTAACAATGAGCAGTTCTTC. It translates to CASSPARLAVNNEQFF.

The chain employs TRBV5-1 and TRBJ2-5; 9 bases line up with TRBD2. J lost 4 bases, V lost 7 bases, and 8 bases had no gene match. The CDR3 has 14 residues. CDR1 and CDR2 (germline): SGHRS, YFSETQ. The CDR3 loop is CASALGTSLETQYF. CDR3 nucleotides: TGCGCCAGCGCCCTCGGGACTAGCTTAGAGACCCAGTACTTC.

The chain recombines TRBV5-1 with TRBJ2-3, with D maybe TRBD2 (6 bases). V was shortened by 1 base and J by 1 base, with 22 bases between the two germline ends. There are 19 residues in the CDR3. Germline V gene data show CDR1 as SGHRS and CDR2 as YFSETQ. The CDR3 loop is CASSLIAFYEAGRTDTQYF. As DNA, the CDR3 is TGCGCCAGCAGCTTGATCGCTTTCTATGAGGCGGGACGCACAGATACGCAGTATTTT.

The rearrangement uses TRBV9 and TRBJ2-2; no firm D call. The CDR3 contains 14 residues. Trimming cost V 5 bases and J 1 base, with 9 bases left between them. Germline-derived CDR1 and CDR2 are SGDLS and YYNGEE. This chain's CDR3 is CASSNVRNTGELFF. The CDR3 coding sequence is TGTGCCAGCAGTAATGTTAGGAACACCGGGGAGCTGTTTTTT.

V is TRBV25-1 and J is TRBJ2-1; 9 nucleotides align to TRBD2. Looked up from germline, CDR1 is MGHDK and CDR2 is SYGVNS. This CDR3 is built from 18 residues. Trimming at V came to 6 bases and at J to 5 bases, leaving 17 bases not matched to a gene. As DNA, the CDR3 is TGTGCCAGCAGGGATAGTAGCGGGAGCCTTAAGTTTAACAATGAGCAGTTCTTC. Protein product: CASRDSSGSLKFNNEQFF.

The table lists this clone with a count of one. The chain carries TRBV13 and TRBJ2-7, with 10 bases that match TRBD1. The V gene's germline CDR1 is PRHDT and CDR2 FYEKMQ (reference sequence). This CDR3 is built from 16 residues. J gave up 4 bases and V 5 bases, and 11 bases lay outside the gene matches. CDR3 sequence: CASSMTGGRGQYEQYF. The CDR3, as DNA: TGTGCCAGCAGCATGACAGGGGGCCGGGGTCAATACGAGCAGTACTTC.

V gene TRBV7-8 combines with J gene TRBJ2-7; tentatively, D is TRBD2 (6 bases). The germline V gene has CDR1 SGHVS and CDR2 FQNEAQ. Trimming cost V 4 bases and J 5 bases, with 15 bases left between them. This CDR3 spans 14 amino acids. The CDR3, as DNA: TGTGCCAGCAGCTCCAGGGCGGAGGGAAACGAGCAGTACTTC. Translation: CASSSRAEGNEQYF.

This chain uses TRBV11-2 with TRBJ2-7, with TRBD1 matching 9 bases. Germline CDR1 is SGHAT and CDR2 is FQNNGV. Trimming at V came to 1 base and at J to 0 bases, leaving 4 bases not matched to a gene. The CDR3 contains 16 residues. This CDR3 is CASSLVGQGSSYEQYF. CDR3 sequence (DNA): TGTGCCAGCAGCTTAGTGGGACAGGGCAGCTCCTACGAGCAGTACTTC.

This clone was counted a single time. The chain employs TRBV6-1 and TRBJ2-5; D is uncertain. There are 13 residues in the CDR3. Trimming left V 6 bases short and J 2 bases short, with 10 bases between. CDR1 MNHNS and CDR2 SASEGT come from the germline V gene. This chain's CDR3 is CASSIPPQETQYF. DNA of the CDR3: TGTGCCAGCAGCATCCCCCCTCAAGAGACCCAGTACTTC.

This clone was observed a single time. The chain uses TRBV28 and TRBJ1-1; D call uncertain. This CDR3 is 11 amino acids long. V lost 3 bases and J lost 8, with 7 bases in between. Per germline, CDR1 MDHEN and CDR2 SYDVKM. For the CDR3, the DNA is TGTGCCAGCAGTTTGAACAGAGAAGCTTTCTTT. Its translation is CASSLNREAFF.

V and J are TRBV7-2 and TRBJ1-5; TRBD1 might be the D (6 bases). CDR1 is SGHTA and CDR2 is FQGNSA in the germline V gene. This CDR3 spans 15 amino acids. V was shortened by 1 base and J by 6 bases, with 13 bases between the two germline ends. This chain's CDR3 is CASSLGQATGQPQHF. For the CDR3, the DNA is TGTGCCAGCAGCTTAGGACAGGCCACGGGTCAGCCCCAGCATTTT. Full variable domain (missing parts from reference TRBV7-2 and TRBJ1-5): GAGVSQSPSNKVTEKGKDVELRCDPISGHTALYWYRQSLGQGLEFLIYFQGNSAPDKSGLPSDRFSAERTGGSVSTLTIQRTQQEDSAVYLCASSLGQATGQPQHFGDGTRLSIL.

Worth noting for this clone: This same CDR3 is encoded by further DNA sequences in the sample. The chain links TRBV5-4 to TRBJ2-7, with D tentatively TRBD1 (6 bases). Germline assignment: CDR1 SGHNT and CDR2 YYREEE (reference sequence). Trimming cost V 4 bases and J 4 bases, with 12 bases left between them. The CDR3 has 13 amino acids. DNA of the CDR3: TGTGCCAGCAGCCTCGGCGGACAGTACGAGCAGTACTTC. It is translated as CASSLGGQYEQYF. The whole variable domain, remainder taken from reference TRBV5-4 and TRBJ2-7, is ETGVTQSPTHLIKTRGQQVTLRCSSQSGHNTVSWYQQALGQGPQFIFQYYREEENGRGNFPPRFSGLQFPNYSSELNVNALELDDSALYLCASSLGGQYEQYFGPGTRLTVT.

This clone was seen a handful of times. The V and J genes are TRBV29-1 and TRBJ1-1; D gene ambiguous. V was clipped by 4 bases and J by 0 bases, with 9 bases between them. Germline V gives CDR1 SQVTM, CDR2 ANQGSEA. The CDR3 loop spans 13 amino acids. For the CDR3, the DNA is TGCAGCGTTGGTCAGACATTGAACACTGAAGCTTTCTTT. It is translated as CSVGQTLNTEAFF.

This rearrangement joins TRBV6-4 to TRBJ1-2, with 8 bases fitting TRBD1. CDR1 and CDR2 (germline): MRHNA, SNTAGT. V lost 8 bases and J lost 2; bases outside the gene matches: 10. CDR3 size: 15 residues. As DNA, the CDR3 is TGTGCCAGCCGGGAAAGGACAGGGATAAACTATGGCTACACCTTC. Amino acids: CASRERTGINYGYTF.

The chain employs TRBV7-2 and TRBJ1-1, with D tentatively TRBD1 (5 bases). The CDR3 loop spans 15 amino acids. V was shortened by 0 bases and J by 5 bases, with 13 bases between the two germline ends. Germline CDR1 and CDR2: SGHTA and FQGNSA. The DNA of the CDR3 is TGTGCCAGCAGCTTAGCGGGGGGGATAGGGACTGAAGCTTTCTTT. Amino acids: CASSLAGGIGTEAFF.

In nucleotides, the CDR3 is TGTGCCAGCACCTTCGGGGGACAGGGTTGGGGTGGCTACACCTTC. It translates to CASTFGGQGWGGYTF. The V call is TRBV5-4, the J call TRBJ1-2; TRBD1 matches at 9 bases. This CDR3 comprises 15 residues. Germline lookup yields CDR1 SGHNT and CDR2 YYREEE (reference sequence). J was trimmed by 7 bases and V by 6 bases; bases with no gene match: 13.

The chain combines TRBV28 with TRBJ1-2, with D unclear. The V end was cut by 6 bases, the J end by 5 bases, with 16 bases between. The CDR3 is made up of 14 amino acids. The V gene's germline CDR1 is MDHEN and CDR2 SYDVKM. The chain's CDR3 is CASSPSGGPYGYTF. CDR3 in DNA: TGTGCCAGCAGCCCATCCGGCGGCCCTTATGGCTACACCTTC.

In regard to this clone: Other DNA variants within this sample encode the same CDR3. This chain joins TRBV18 and TRBJ1-1; possible D gene TRBD1, 5 bases. Germline CDR1 KGHSH, CDR2 LQKENI. V was pared by 3 bases and J by 1 base, with 9 bases between. The CDR3 is 14 residues long. The CDR3: CASSPPGGNTEAFF. In DNA form, the CDR3 reads TGTGCCAGCTCACCTCCCGGGGGGAACACTGAAGCTTTCTTT.

V gene TRBV6-5 combines with J gene TRBJ1-6; D is perhaps TRBD1 (5 bases). The ends were cut back, 5 bases at V and 4 bases at J, with 9 bases in the middle. The CDR3 totals 14 residues. The V gene's germline CDR1 is MNHEY and CDR2 SVGAGI. CDR3 protein: CASSRGRYNSPLHF. The CDR3, as DNA: TGTGCCAGCAGTAGGGGACGGTATAATTCACCCCTCCACTTT.

The CDR3 protein is CASSATAGPPETQYF. In DNA form, the CDR3 reads TGTGCCAGCAGCGCCACGGCGGGCCCCCCAGAGACCCAGTACTTC. The chain is built from TRBV9 and TRBJ2-5, with D maybe TRBD2 (5 bases). V was trimmed by 3 bases and J by 4 bases, leaving 16 bases between them. The CDR3 is 15 residues long. Germline-derived CDR1 and CDR2 are SGDLS and YYNGEE.

The CDR3, as DNA: TGCAGCGTTCTTGGGGGGGTACGCTCCTACAATGAGCAGTTCTTC. This translates into CSVLGGVRSYNEQFF. The V gene is TRBV29-1, the J gene TRBJ2-1, with TRBD2 matching over 7 bases. CDR1 is SQVTM and CDR2 is ANQGSEA in the germline V gene. The CDR3 has 15 residues. Trimming cost V 5 bases and J 0 bases; bases outside gene matches: 7.

V and J are TRBV29-1 and TRBJ2-5; D perhaps matches TRBD2 (6 bases). Germline values: CDR1 SQVTM, CDR2 ANQGSEA. This CDR3 comprises 13 residues. Deletions cut 6 bases from V and 3 bases from J, with 14 bases between. CDR3 sequence reads: CSVKGLAKETQYF. Written as DNA, the CDR3 is TGCAGCGTGAAAGGGCTAGCGAAAGAGACCCAGTACTTC.

The rearrangement joins TRBV5-5 to TRBJ2-1, with 10 bases fitting TRBD2. This CDR3 has 15 amino acids. Germline V gene lookup returns CDR1 SGHKS and CDR2 YYEKEE (reference sequence). With V trimmed by 0 bases and J by 14 bases, 11 bases remained unmatched. CDR3 in DNA: TGTGCCAGCAGCTTGGCCGGGGCTAGCGGGAGTGGTAAGTTCTTC. Translated: CASSLAGASGSGKFF.